A single T cell receptor beta chain is shown here with its context. Its antigen remains unknown. The CDR3 is 14 residues long. V was clipped by 6 bases and J by 4 bases; unmatched bases: 7. Germline V gene data show CDR1 as SQVTM and CDR2 as ANQGSEA. Stated treatment: roughly nine-day PBMC culture with coronavirus spike peptide pools or control peptides (ViraFEST assay). Once peptide pools had expanded antigen-specific T cells, ViraFEST sequenced TCRs. The data are from a study of vaccination and CD4 T cells after COVID-19. The Oncomine TCR Beta short-read assay generated sequence data from the DNA of cultured CD4+ T cells. TCRdb called the PCR reads again in MiXCR, with one record for every CDR3 protein. The table includes 20,000 or so distinct CDR3 sequences, about 21% detected once.

Sample: cultured CD4+ T cells from blood. The clonotype comes from a human donor with COVID-19. The chain joins TRBV29-1 to TRBJ2-3, with 10 bases identical to TRBD1. The CDR3 DNA is TGCAGCGTCGCAGACAGGGGGCCCGCAGATACGCAGTATTTT. It codes for CSVADRGPADTQYF.